These 24 T cell receptor beta chains share one sample of origin, sequenced in a study of blood T cell repertoires in COVID-19. Clones were sequenced by immunoSEQ multiplex PCR, and TCRdb holds only the in-frame ones, with some missing. The sample includes approximately 170,000 clones, around 84% of them seen just once. Source material: peripheral blood. The receptor set was obtained from an elderly woman with acute or convalescent COVID-19.

The gene calls are TRBV28 and TRBJ1-3; a weak D match, TRBD1 (6 bases). The CDR3 is 14 amino acids. CDR1 MDHEN and CDR2 SYDVKM come from the germline V gene. V lost 5 bases and J lost 2, with 10 bases in between. The CDR3 loop reads CASSLQGTGNTIYF. For the CDR3, the DNA is TGTGCCAGCAGTCTACAGGGAACTGGAAACACCATATATTTT.

The chain has TRBV6-5 and TRBJ2-1; perhaps TRBD2 as D (5 bases). Germline V gene lookup returns CDR1 MNHEY and CDR2 SVGAGI. With 2 bases removed from V and 1 base from J, the gap between germline ends came to 6 bases. This CDR3 spans 14 amino acids. This CDR3 is CASSYRGSYNEQFF. In DNA form, the CDR3 reads TGTGCCAGCAGTTACCGGGGTTCCTACAATGAGCAGTTCTTC.

This chain's CDR3 is CASSFSPGTSSGNTIYF. Written as DNA, the CDR3 is TGTGCCAGCAGTTTCTCTCCCGGGACAAGCTCTGGAAACACCATATATTTT. The genes are TRBV28 and TRBJ1-3, with a weak D call TRBD1 (6 bases). The V end was cut by 3 bases, the J end by 0 bases, with 15 bases between. The CDR3 sequence is 17 residues long. CDR1 is MDHEN, CDR2 SYDVKM, per germline.

This clone was observed once. CDR3 sequence reads: CASSVVPGDYGYTF. The CDR3 DNA reads as TGTGCCAGCAGCGTAGTTCCAGGGGACTATGGCTACACCTTC. This sequence joins TRBV9 and TRBJ1-2; TRBD1 might be the D (6 bases). The ends were cut back, 0 bases at V and 3 bases at J, with 9 bases in the middle. CDR3 size: 14 residues. The germline gives CDR1 SGDLS, CDR2 YYNGEE.

The V gene is TRBV28, the J gene TRBJ1-5, with 8 positions matching TRBD1. The CDR3 runs 16 residues. The V gene end was trimmed by 7 bases and the J gene end by 4 bases; junction bases not matched to a gene: 12. The germline V gene encodes CDR1 MDHEN and CDR2 SYDVKM. This chain's CDR3 is CASNPTGTGKNQPQHF. DNA for the CDR3: TGTGCCAGCAACCCGACCGGGACAGGTAAAAATCAGCCCCAGCATTTT. The complete variable domain, with remaining parts taken from reference TRBV28 and TRBJ1-5, reads DVKVTQSSRYLVKRTGEKVFLECVQDMDHENMFWYRQDPGLGLRLIYFSYDVKMKEKGDIPEGYSVSREKKERFSLILESASTNQTSMYLCASNPTGTGKNQPQHFGDGTRLSIL.

The chain joins TRBV6-5 to TRBJ2-3; 7 bases are shared with TRBD2. The CDR3 covers 15 residues. Germline V gene lookup returns CDR1 MNHEY and CDR2 SVGAGI. With 8 bases clipped from V and 1 base from J, the junction kept 9 bases outside the gene matches. CDR3 bases: TGTGCCAGCCCGGGTCTGGCGGGGGGCACAGATACGCAGTATTTT. Protein sequence: CASPGLAGGTDTQYF.

The chain recombines TRBV4-3 with TRBJ2-5; tentatively, D is TRBD2 (5 bases). Germline-derived CDR1 and CDR2 are LGHNA and YSLEER. The CDR3 has 13 residues. Trimming took 4 bases from V and 4 from J, leaving 10 bases between them. As DNA, the CDR3 is TGCGCCAGCAGCCTAGCACGGGGAGAGACCCAGTACTTC. Its translation is CASSLARGETQYF.

J is TRBJ1-2 and V is TRBV21-1. TRBV21-1 is noted as a pseudogene. The length of the CDR3 is 13 residues. Written as DNA, the CDR3 is TGTGCCAGCAGCAAAAGAGAGAGTAAGGGCTACACCTTC. Translating it yields CASSKRESKGYTF.

The CDR3 loop reads CASSLVPGGGGNTIYF. In nucleotides, the CDR3 is TGTGCCAGCAGCTTAGTTCCAGGGGGAGGTGGAAACACCATATATTTT. V usage is TRBV7-2 and J usage is TRBJ1-3, with 7 bases fitting TRBD1. Germline V gene lookup returns CDR1 SGHTA and CDR2 FQGNSA. V shed 1 base, J shed 3 bases, and the junction held 6 bases outside the gene matches. This CDR3 contains 16 residues.

The chain employs TRBV25-1 and TRBJ1-2; D not certain. Germline loops: CDR1 MGHDK, CDR2 SYGVNS. CDR3 length equals 13 residues. Trimming took 2 bases from V and 7 from J, leaving 11 bases between them. CDR3 residues: CASSEEWGGGYTF. The CDR3 bases are TGTGCCAGCAGTGAAGAGTGGGGAGGTGGCTACACCTTC.

The chain recombines TRBV4-2 with TRBJ1-2, with 7 bases matching TRBD1. The V gene end was trimmed by 5 bases and the J gene end by 8 bases; junction bases not matched to a gene: 8. The CDR3 consists of 13 residues. Germline-derived CDR1 and CDR2 are LGHNA and YNFKEQ. This CDR3 reads CASSERQGRGYTF. For the CDR3, the DNA is TGTGCCAGCAGCGAAAGACAGGGCCGGGGCTACACCTTC.

The chain carries TRBV3-1 (or the pseudogene TRBV3-2) and TRBJ2-3; 10 nucleotides align to TRBD2. This CDR3 comprises 17 residues. CDR1 and CDR2 (germline): LGHDT, YNNKEL (reference sequence). V lost 1 base and J lost 0; bases outside the gene matches: 4. The CDR3 spells CASSQVSGGASTDTQYF. The CDR3 DNA sequence: TGTGCCAGCAGCCAAGTGAGCGGGGGGGCTAGCACAGATACGCAGTATTTT.

CDR3 sequence: CASSQPGGSYNEQFF. The DNA for the CDR3 is TGTGCCAGCAGCCAACCAGGGGGCTCCTACAATGAGCAGTTCTTC. The chain is built from TRBV14 and TRBJ2-1; 7 positions match TRBD1. Trimming at V came to 2 bases and at J to 0 bases, leaving 1 base not matched to a gene. The CDR3 is made up of 15 amino acids. Germline CDR1 and CDR2: SGHDN and FVKESK.

The J gene is TRBJ2-2, the V gene TRBV11-2; 14 positions match TRBD2. This CDR3 spans 18 amino acids. Trimming removed 6 bases from V and 5 bases from J; junction bases left unmatched: 11. Per germline, CDR1 SGHAT and CDR2 FQNNGV. CDR3 bases: TGTGCCAGCAGTTCCCGACTAGCGGGAGGGGGCCGGACCGGGGAGCTGTTTTTT. Protein product: CASSSRLAGGGRTGELFF.

The V and J genes are TRBV6-5 and TRBJ1-2, with a possible D match to TRBD1 (5 bases). There are 13 residues in the CDR3. Germline-derived CDR1 and CDR2 are MNHEY and SVGAGI. V gave up 2 bases and J gave up 4 bases, with 8 bases separating them. Written as DNA, the CDR3 is TGTGCCAGCAGTTACCCGGGGGGCTATGGCTACACCTTC. This translates into CASSYPGGYGYTF.

The chain joins TRBV7-9 to TRBJ1-6; unclear D gene. Trimming took off 5 bases at V and 7 bases at J, with 12 bases between the two ends. CDR3 size: 14 residues. Germline assignment: CDR1 SEHNR and CDR2 FQNEAQ (reference sequence). CDR3 protein: CASSLKSSNSPLHF. The DNA of the CDR3 is TGTGCCAGCAGCCTAAAGTCCTCCAATTCACCCCTCCACTTT.

The chain recombines TRBV7-8 with TRBJ2-7; D ambiguous. The CDR3 runs to 13 residues. V was cut by 5 bases and J by 1 base, with 9 bases left in between. The germline V gene has CDR1 SGHVS and CDR2 FQNEAQ. The CDR3 spells CASSPYISYEQYF. The CDR3 DNA reads TGTGCCAGCAGCCCCTATATATCCTACGAGCAGTACTTC.

The chain couples TRBV29-1 to TRBJ1-2; 11 positions match TRBD1. V gave up 0 bases and J gave up 4 bases; unmatched junction bases: 10. This CDR3 is 17 amino acids long. The germline gives CDR1 SQVTM, CDR2 ANQGSEA. The CDR3 spells CSVEELMRDRGVYGYTF. The CDR3 nucleotides are TGCAGCGTTGAAGAGCTCATGCGGGACAGGGGGGTCTATGGCTACACCTTC. The full variable domain, with the rest looked up from reference TRBV29-1 and TRBJ1-2, is SAVISQKPSRDICQRGTSLTIQCQVDSQVTMMFWYRQQPGQSLTLIATANQGSEATYESGFVIDKFPISRPNLTFSTLTVSNMSPEDSSIYLCSVEELMRDRGVYGYTFGSGTRLTVV.

CDR3 region: CASSAPTGGNQPQHF. The CDR3 bases are TGTGCCAGCAGTGCGCCGACAGGGGGCAATCAGCCCCAGCATTTT. The V and J genes are TRBV28 and TRBJ1-5; TRBD1 agrees at 8 bases. Per the germline V gene, CDR1 is MDHEN and CDR2 is SYDVKM. CDR3 size: 15 residues. With 5 bases clipped from V and 2 bases from J, the junction kept 5 bases outside the gene matches.

The chain links TRBV6-1 to TRBJ1-2; unclear D gene. Looked up from germline, CDR1 is MNHNS and CDR2 is SASEGT. Trimming took 3 bases from V and 4 from J, leaving 6 bases between them. The CDR3 loop spans 12 amino acids. This chain's CDR3 is CASSDYGYGYTF. DNA of the CDR3: TGTGCCAGCAGTGATTACGGCTATGGCTACACCTTC.

This clone was seen once. The CDR3 spells CASSLNHGTNTGELFF. The CDR3 nucleotides are TGCGCCAGCAGCTTGAACCATGGGACTAACACCGGGGAGCTGTTTTTT. The V gene is TRBV5-1, the J gene TRBJ2-2; TRBD2 might be the D (6 bases). Germline V lookup: CDR1 SGHRS, CDR2 YFSETQ. The germline V and J ends were trimmed by 1 base and 2 bases, with 12 bases remaining between them. The CDR3 spans 16 residues.

The J gene is TRBJ2-7, the V gene TRBV2; 9 nucleotides agree with TRBD1. Germline V gene data show CDR1 as SNHLY and CDR2 as FYNNEI. V was clipped by 2 bases and J by 2 bases; unmatched bases: 1. The CDR3 length is 14 residues. CDR3: CASSERTGAYEQYF. The CDR3 nucleotides are TGTGCCAGCAGTGAAAGGACAGGGGCCTACGAGCAGTACTTC.

The J gene is TRBJ1-1, the V gene TRBV7-2; no clear D gene. CDR3 length: 15 residues. Per the germline V gene, CDR1 is SGHTA and CDR2 is FQGNSA. Between the trimmed V and J ends, which lost 3 bases and 1 base, there was a span of 12 bases. In DNA form, the CDR3 reads TGTGCCAGCAGCTTTATTGGGAGGCGGAACACTGAAGCTTTCTTT. This sequence encodes CASSFIGRRNTEAFF.

The chain carries TRBV30 and TRBJ1-1, with D possibly TRBD1 on 6 matching bases. The CDR3 spans 19 residues. Germline V gene data show CDR1 as GTSNPN and CDR2 as SVGIG (reference sequence). Trimming removed 0 bases from V and 1 base from J, with 24 bases in between. CDR3 residues: CAWSVRARGWRGGNTEAFF. For the CDR3, the DNA is TGTGCCTGGAGTGTACGTGCCAGGGGATGGCGTGGTGGGAACACTGAAGCTTTCTTT.